The 29 T cell receptor beta chains reported below all come from one sample, sequenced in a study of Ad26.COV2.S vaccination and SARS-CoV-2 variants. As for treatment: about 20 received Ad26.COV2.S at low or high dose, single or two shots; about 5 received placebo; per-sample allocation not given. Sampling occurred on day 63 after the first vaccine or placebo injection. Produced via immunoSEQ multiplex PCR; TCRdb's table is partial and in-frame only. The repertoire consists of about 320,000 clones, with 90% occurring once and the leading ten covering 5.5%. The sequencing used peripheral blood, collected in a trial of Ad26.COV2.S vaccine versus placebo. The receptors here all came from a person between 18 and 65 years old who received the Ad26.COV2.S COVID-19 vaccine or a placebo.

The chain combines TRBV5-4 with TRBJ2-7, with D tentatively TRBD1 (5 bases). With 0 bases removed from V and 7 bases from J, the gap between germline ends came to 26 bases. This CDR3 contains 18 residues. In germline, CDR1 is SGHNT, CDR2 YYREEE (reference sequence). As DNA, the CDR3 is TGTGCCAGCAGCTTGGCCCGCCGCGGACAAGGCTTCTCACGAGAGCAGTACTTC. Its protein product is CASSLARRGQGFSREQYF. Based on the CDR3 plus reference TRBV5-4 and TRBJ2-7, the full variable domain is ETGVTQSPTHLIKTRGQQVTLRCSSQSGHNTVSWYQQALGQGPQFIFQYYREEENGRGNFPPRFSGLQFPNYSSELNVNALELDDSALYLCASSLARRGQGFSREQYFGPGTRLTVT.

The chain joins TRBV4-1 to TRBJ2-3; 9 bases fit TRBD2. V lost 6 bases and J lost 4; bases outside the gene matches: 8. The CDR3 loop spans 15 amino acids. Germline V gives CDR1 MGHRA, CDR2 YSYEKL. This CDR3 is CASSLSSGASDTQYF. The CDR3 DNA sequence: TGCGCCAGCAGTCTGTCTAGCGGGGCTTCAGATACGCAGTATTTT.

The chain links TRBV6-6 to TRBJ2-3; D tentatively reads TRBD1 or TRBD2 (5 bases each). The CDR3 has 12 amino acids. CDR1 MNHNY and CDR2 SVGAGI come from the germline V gene (reference sequence). V was shortened by 5 bases and J by 11 bases, with 14 bases between the two germline ends. DNA of the CDR3: TGTGCCAGCAGTCCTCCCCCTGGGGGGCAGTATTTT. This gives the protein CASSPPPGGQYF.

This rearrangement joins TRBV18 to TRBJ2-3, with 10 bases fitting TRBD2. The V and J ends lost 3 bases and 5 bases, in that order; junction bases with no gene match: 5. CDR3 size: 15 residues. Looked up from germline, CDR1 is KGHSH and CDR2 is LQKENI. As DNA, the CDR3 is TGTGCCAGCTCACCCCAGCGGGGGGGCGGAGATACGCAGTATTTT. This gives the protein CASSPQRGGGDTQYF.

V gene TRBV5-4 combines with J gene TRBJ2-2; the D is unclear. Trimming left V 4 bases short and J 8 bases short, with 9 bases between. The CDR3 runs to 12 residues. Per germline, CDR1 SGHNT and CDR2 YYREEE (reference sequence). CDR3 region: CASSQAGGELFF. CDR3 in DNA: TGTGCCAGCAGCCAAGCTGGAGGGGAGCTGTTTTTT.

The V gene is TRBV11-2, the J gene TRBJ2-7, with 7 bases fitting TRBD1. V was clipped by 6 bases and J by 2 bases; unmatched bases: 7. In germline, CDR1 is SGHAT, CDR2 FQNNGV. This CDR3 has 14 residues. This chain's CDR3 is CASRKWDSAYEQYF. The CDR3 coding sequence is TGTGCCAGCAGGAAGTGGGACAGTGCCTACGAGCAGTACTTC. Full variable domain (rest looked up from reference TRBV11-2 and TRBJ2-7): EAGVAQSPRYKIIEKRQSVAFWCNPISGHATLYWYQQILGQGPKLLIQFQNNGVVDDSQLPKDRFSAERLKGVDSTLKIQPAKLEDSAVYLCASRKWDSAYEQYFGPGTRLTVT.

This chain connects TRBV7-9 to TRBJ1-4; D gene uncertain. Germline CDR1 is SEHNR and CDR2 is FQNEAQ (reference sequence). The CDR3 consists of 13 residues. V was clipped by 5 bases and J by 5 bases, with 9 bases between them. CDR3 amino acids: CASSREGNEKLFF. The DNA of the CDR3 is TGTGCCAGCAGCCGTGAAGGGAATGAAAAACTGTTTTTT.

The CDR3 sequence: CASSASGGGPPSTDTQYF. CDR3 coding DNA: TGTGCCAGCAGCGCCTCCGGGGGGGGCCCCCCTAGCACAGATACGCAGTATTTT. This chain connects TRBV9 to TRBJ2-3; 8 nucleotides align to TRBD2. Looked up from germline, CDR1 is SGDLS and CDR2 is YYNGEE. V lost 3 bases to trimming and J lost 0 bases; unmatched junction nucleotides: 12. The CDR3 spans 18 residues. The whole variable domain, filled in from reference TRBV9 and TRBJ2-3, reads DSGVTQTPKHLITATGQRVTLRCSPRSGDLSVYWYQQSLDQGLQFLIQYYNGEERAKGNILERFSAQQFPDLHSELNLSSLELGDSALYFCASSASGGGPPSTDTQYFGPGTRLTVL.

The chain recombines TRBV6-5 with TRBJ1-5, with D tentatively TRBD1 (5 bases). V lost 6 bases to trimming and J lost 2 bases, with 14 bases between them. Germline lookup yields CDR1 MNHEY and CDR2 SVGAGI. There are 15 residues in the CDR3. DNA of the CDR3: TGTGCCAGCAGCTCAGTGGCGGGGGGCAATCAGCCCCAGCATTTT. Its translation: CASSSVAGGNQPQHF.

This clone was detected once. This chain links TRBV6-2 or TRBV6-3 with TRBJ2-7; D is unclear. The germline V gene has CDR1 MNHEY and CDR2 SVGEGT. Trimming took 3 bases from V and 0 from J, leaving 12 bases between them. The CDR3 totals 15 residues. This CDR3 is CASSYTTGRSYEQYV. CDR3 in DNA: TGTGCCAGCAGTTATACCACTGGGCGCTCCTACGAGCAGTACGTC.

The V call is TRBV3-1 (or the pseudogene TRBV3-2), the J call TRBJ2-4; D is perhaps TRBD1 or TRBD2 (5 bases each). The CDR3 covers 16 residues. Germline V gives CDR1 LGHDT, CDR2 YNNKEL (reference sequence). V was trimmed by 1 base and J by 7 bases, leaving 17 bases between them. The CDR3 coding sequence is TGTGCCAGCAGCCAAGTTGTGGGGGAAAGGTTTAACATTCAGTACTTC. It translates to CASSQVVGERFNIQYF.

Turning to this clone: Other DNA sequences from this sample encode an identical CDR3 as well. The rearrangement joins TRBV5-1 to TRBJ2-3; D is perhaps TRBD1 (8 bases). Trimming cost V 4 bases and J 2 bases, with 14 bases left between them. This CDR3 contains 15 residues. CDR1 and CDR2 from the germline V gene are SGHRS and YFSETQ. The CDR3 coding sequence is TGCGCCAGCAGCCTACAGGGGGGGCTCACAGATACGCAGTATTTT. Encoded protein: CASSLQGGLTDTQYF.

The rearrangement joins TRBV20-1 to TRBJ1-1, with unresolved D. Trimming removed 7 bases at V and 3 bases at J, with 9 bases between. The CDR3 consists of 11 residues. Germline values: CDR1 DFQATT, CDR2 SNEGSKA (reference sequence). The CDR3, as DNA: TGCAGTGGTGGCAGCTACACTGAAGCTTTCTTT. It is translated as CSGGSYTEAFF.

This clone came up once. The CDR3 DNA reads TGTGCCAGCAGCATACAGGGTTTGGGCAATCAGCCCCAGCATTTT. Its protein is CASSIQGLGNQPQHF. The chain combines TRBV13 with TRBJ1-5; TRBD1 might be the D (6 bases). This CDR3 is built from 15 residues. Germline V gene lookup returns CDR1 PRHDT and CDR2 FYEKMQ (reference sequence). With 5 bases removed from V and 2 bases from J, the gap between germline ends came to 13 bases.

The chain employs TRBV12-2 and TRBJ1-2; the D call in the table, TRBD1, was not verified against the DNA. TRBV12-2 is marked as a pseudogene. This CDR3 region has 15 residues. The CDR3 coding sequence is TGTGCAAGTCGCTTCCTACAGGGAATCCACTATGGCTACACCTTC. Translating it yields CASRFLQGIHYGYTF.

This rearrangement joins TRBV5-6 to TRBJ2-7; D call uncertain. This CDR3 comprises 12 residues. Germline CDR1 is SGHDT and CDR2 is YYEEEE. Trimming stripped 4 bases from V and 9 bases from J, with 14 bases between. Written as DNA, the CDR3 is TGTGCCAGCAGCCCTCAATGGTTAGCGCAGTACGTC. It translates to CASSPQWLAQYV.

The chain combines TRBV6-5 with TRBJ1-1, with 8 bases that match TRBD1. V dropped 2 bases and J dropped 3; count of bases not matched to a gene: 5. The CDR3 consists of 15 residues. Germline CDR1 and CDR2: MNHEY and SVGAGI. CDR3 coding DNA: TGTGCCAGCAGTTACGGCAGGGGGCGAGACACTGAAGCTTTCTTT. It encodes CASSYGRGRDTEAFF.

The chain uses TRBV30 and TRBJ1-4, with TRBD1 matching 7 bases. This CDR3 has 12 amino acids. Unmatched junction bases numbered 5, after V lost 7 bases and J lost 6 bases. Germline-derived CDR1 and CDR2 are GTSNPN and SVGIG (reference sequence). The CDR3 sequence: CAYDRDYEKLFF. CDR3 DNA sequence: TGTGCCTATGACAGGGATTATGAAAAACTGTTTTTT.

V is TRBV28 and J is TRBJ1-4; D gene uncertain. Germline CDR1 reads MDHEN; CDR2 reads SYDVKM. V lost 3 bases and J lost 4, with 6 bases in between. CDR3 length equals 13 residues. The CDR3 here is CASSFEINEKLFF. The DNA of the CDR3 is TGTGCCAGCAGTTTCGAAATTAATGAAAAACTGTTTTTT.

This clone was seen a single time. The CDR3, as DNA: TGTGCCAGCAGTGATTATATGATGATGGAGGTGGGAAGCACTGAAGCTTTCTTT. It yields the protein CASSDYMMMEVGSTEAFF. The chain combines TRBV25-1 with TRBJ1-1; D is unresolved. Between the trimmed V and J ends, which lost 3 bases and 4 bases, there was a span of 24 bases. The length of the CDR3 is 18 residues. Germline values: CDR1 MGHDK, CDR2 SYGVNS.

The chain recombines TRBV7-6 with TRBJ1-1; D is perhaps TRBD1 (6 bases). Deletions cut 2 bases from V and 5 bases from J, with 6 bases between. From germline, CDR1 is SGHVS and CDR2 FNYEAQ. The CDR3 covers 12 residues. CDR3 loop: CASSLRGTEAFF. In nucleotides, the CDR3 is TGTGCCAGCAGCTTAAGGGGGACTGAAGCTTTCTTT.

The rearrangement uses TRBV7-8 and TRBJ1-1; 9 bases line up with TRBD1. The CDR3 contains 16 residues. V lost 5 bases and J lost 6; bases outside the gene matches: 13. Per germline, CDR1 SGHVS and CDR2 FQNEAQ. In DNA form, the CDR3 reads TGTGCCAGCAGCCCTAGGAGAGGGGGACAGGGACCTGAAGCTTTCTTT. It yields the protein CASSPRRGGQGPEAFF. Drawing the rest from reference TRBV7-8 and TRBJ1-1, the complete variable domain is GAGVSQSPRYKVAKRGQDVALRCDPISGHVSLFWYQQALGQGPEFLTYFQNEAQLDKSGLPSDRFFAERPEGSVSTLKIQRTQQEDSAVYLCASSPRRGGQGPEAFFGQGTRLTVV.

The V and J genes are TRBV7-2 and TRBJ2-5; possible D gene TRBD1, 6 bases. CDR3 length equals 16 residues. Per the germline V gene, CDR1 is SGHTA and CDR2 is FQGNSA. Trimming pared 1 base from V and 2 bases from J, leaving 14 bases between. The CDR3 sequence: CASSLETQGIQETQYF. The DNA for the CDR3 is TGTGCCAGCAGCTTAGAAACCCAGGGGATACAAGAGACCCAGTACTTC.

The V and J genes are TRBV7-9 and TRBJ1-2; possibly TRBD1 for D (5 bases). The V end lost 0 bases, the J end lost 4 bases, and 9 bases lay between the germline ends. CDR1 and CDR2 (germline): SEHNR, FQNEAQ (reference sequence). The CDR3 contains 14 residues. The CDR3 reads CASSLAGTAYGYTF. The CDR3 DNA is TGTGCCAGCAGCTTAGCAGGGACTGCCTATGGCTACACCTTC.

This clone was counted ten times or more. The genes are TRBV7-9 and TRBJ2-7; D might be TRBD2 (5 bases). The germline V gene has CDR1 SEHNR and CDR2 FQNEAQ (reference sequence). Deletions cut 6 bases from V and 10 bases from J, with 13 bases between. CDR3 size: 11 residues. The CDR3 loop reads CASRPDGNQYF. In nucleotides, the CDR3 is TGTGCCAGCAGGCCCGACGGGAATCAGTACTTC.

V is TRBV5-1 and J is TRBJ2-1, with 12 bases matching TRBD2. V shed 1 base, J shed 9 bases, and the junction held 8 bases outside the gene matches. The CDR3 has 16 residues. Germline CDR1 SGHRS, CDR2 YFSETQ. CDR3 nucleotides: TGCGCCAGCAGCTTGTTACTAGCGGGGGGATCCGGTGAGCAGTTCTTC. Amino acids: CASSLLLAGGSGEQFF.

CDR3 in amino acids: CASSVDGWAGTYGYTF. In nucleotides, the CDR3 is TGTGCCAGCAGCGTAGATGGTTGGGCAGGGACATATGGCTACACCTTC. The chain employs TRBV9 and TRBJ1-2; TRBD1 is a possible D gene (6 bases). The CDR3 has 16 amino acids. The germline V gene has CDR1 SGDLS and CDR2 YYNGEE. Trimming removed 0 bases at V and 5 bases at J, with 17 bases between.

The chain links TRBV19 to TRBJ1-2, with 8 bases lining up with TRBD1. Losses at the gene ends were 4 bases for V and 5 bases for J; bases not matched to a gene: 3. CDR1 and CDR2 (germline): LNHDA, SQIVND (reference sequence). There are 13 residues in the CDR3. Written as DNA, the CDR3 is TGTGCCAGTAGTACTAGGGACAGGTATGGCTACACCTTC. Translating gives CASSTRDRYGYTF.

The V gene is TRBV7-9, the J gene TRBJ2-6; no firm D call. In germline, CDR1 is SEHNR, CDR2 FQNEAQ (reference sequence). V dropped 4 bases and J dropped 4 bases, with 11 bases sitting between them. The CDR3 runs 15 residues. The chain's CDR3 is CASSSHISGANVLTF. The CDR3, as DNA: TGTGCCAGCAGCTCCCATATAAGCGGGGCCAACGTCCTGACTTTC.